This T cell receptor (beta chain) was identified during a study of cytomegalovirus exposure and HLA in healthy donors. Whole-study findings and limits: Some V segments, TRBV6-2 and TRBV6-3 among them, were indistinguishable and were therefore excluded. One variant, a missense change in DCLRE1C, was linked in a later analysis to TCR beta V- and J-gene trimming. Despite most TCR sequences being rare, some public TCRs occurred in many donors. Further analysis was carried out later, and it showed several of the most significant clusters appearing linked to common viral pathogens.

Both 60 Vbeta primers and 13 Jbeta primers went into the PCR. The table came from immunoSEQ multiplex PCR; TCRdb's copy has only in-frame clones and leaves some out. The sample consists of over 150,000 clones, about 76% of them appearing once. To note about this clone: No antigen is known for it.

Trimming cost V 2 bases and J 7 bases; bases outside gene matches: 2. Germline-derived CDR1 and CDR2 are KGHSH and LQKENI. This CDR3 has 13 amino acids. Sequencing was done on a sample of PBMCs. The sequence was obtained from a middle-aged woman in good health and CMV-seropositive. The chain carries TRBV18 and TRBJ1-5; 7 bases are shared with TRBD1. The CDR3 sequence is CASSPDREQPQHF. The DNA of the CDR3 is TGTGCCAGCTCACCAGACAGGGAGCAGCCCCAGCATTTT. Full variable domain (rest looked up from reference TRBV18 and TRBJ1-5): NAGVMQNPRHLVRRRGQEARLRCSPMKGHSHVYWYRQLPEEGLKFMVYLQKENIIDESGMPKERFSAEFPKEGPSILRIQQVVRGDSAAYFCASSPDREQPQHFGDGTRLSIL.